Presented here are 10 T cell receptor beta chains from one specimen sequenced in a study of T-cell memory formation after mild COVID-19. TCRdb reanalysed the 5' RACE reads using MiXCR and keeps one entry per CDR3 protein. The sample lists roughly 610,000 distinct CDR3 sequences, 17% occurring once. Sequenced input: PBMCs or a T cell subset sorted from them (not recorded which). The receptor set was obtained from an adult woman who had mild COVID-19 (a few samples of this study predate the infection). Cell type and time point are not known.

This clonotype was recorded a few times. V and J are TRBV5-1 and TRBJ2-3; D may be TRBD2 (6 bases). This CDR3 comprises 13 residues. V was shortened by 5 bases and J by 2 bases, with 9 bases between the two germline ends. The germline V gene has CDR1 SGHRS and CDR2 YFSETQ. CDR3 sequence: CASRRRATDTQYF. The CDR3 DNA reads as TGCGCCAGCAGACGGAGGGCCACAGATACGCAGTATTTT. Full variable domain (rest looked up from reference TRBV5-1 and TRBJ2-3): KAGVTQTPRYLIKTRGQQVTLSCSPISGHRSVSWYQQTPGQGLQFLFEYFSETQRNKGNFPGRFSGRQFSNSRSEMNVSTLELGDSALYLCASRRRATDTQYFGPGTRLTVL.

This clonotype was seen a handful of times. The J gene is TRBJ2-2, the V gene TRBV20-1, with TRBD1 as a possible D gene (5 bases). Germline loops: CDR1 DFQATT, CDR2 SNEGSKA (reference sequence). Trimming took 0 bases from V and 6 from J, leaving 14 bases between them. This CDR3 has 15 residues. CDR3 nucleotides: TGCAGTGCTAGAGATGTAAGGGGAATGGCCGGGGAGCTGTTTTTT. It encodes CSARDVRGMAGELFF.

This chain joins TRBV19 and TRBJ2-2; the match to TRBD1 covers 10 bases. V lost 5 bases, J lost 7 bases, and 10 bases stayed unmatched. The CDR3 is made up of 16 amino acids. The germline gives CDR1 LNHDA, CDR2 SQIVND (reference sequence). CDR3 residues: CASSPGQGSLSGELFF. DNA for the CDR3: TGTGCCAGTAGTCCGGGACAGGGGTCCCTTAGCGGGGAGCTGTTTTTT. The variable domain in full, completed from reference TRBV19 and TRBJ2-2, reads DGGITQSPKYLFRKEGQNVTLSCEQNLNHDAMYWYRQDPGQGLRLIYYSQIVNDFQKGDIAEGYSVSREKKESFPLTVTSAQKNPTAFYLCASSPGQGSLSGELFFGEGSRLTVL.

This clonotype has only a few counts. The chain uses TRBV7-9 and TRBJ1-1, with 7 nucleotides matching TRBD1. The CDR3 consists of 14 residues. CDR1 SEHNR and CDR2 FQNEAQ come from the germline V gene (reference sequence). The ends lost 3 bases at V and 11 bases at J; junction bases unmatched: 12. As DNA, the CDR3 is TGTGCCAGCAGCTTCGTTTTACAGGGGATGGACGCTTTCTTT. Amino acids: CASSFVLQGMDAFF.

This chain uses TRBV11-2 with TRBJ2-1, with D perhaps matching TRBD1 (5 bases). The CDR3 covers 14 residues. Trimming took off 2 bases at V and 8 bases at J, with 13 bases between the two ends. The germline CDR1 and CDR2 sequences are SGHAT and FQNNGV. The CDR3 coding sequence is TGTGCCAGCAGCTTATCCCCCCCAGGGCATGAGCAGTTCTTC. It yields the protein CASSLSPPGHEQFF.

This clonotype has only a few counts. The V gene is TRBV3-1, the J gene TRBJ2-2; 7 bases are shared with TRBD2. V gave up 6 bases and J gave up 4 bases; unmatched junction bases: 14. The CDR3 length is 17 residues. Germline CDR1 LGHDT, CDR2 YNNKEL (reference sequence). This chain's CDR3 is CASSPMGGIGFTGELFF. As DNA, the CDR3 is TGTGCCAGCAGTCCCATGGGGGGGATCGGGTTCACCGGGGAGCTGTTTTTT.

This clonotype appeared a few times. The chain links TRBV6-1 to TRBJ2-7; 8 nucleotides match TRBD1. The CDR3 has 13 amino acids. V dropped 6 bases and J dropped 5; count of bases not matched to a gene: 6. CDR1 and CDR2 (germline): MNHNS, SASEGT. The chain's CDR3 is CASRAGGVNEQYF. CDR3 DNA sequence: TGTGCCAGCAGAGCAGGGGGCGTCAACGAGCAGTACTTC.

This clonotype occurred a few times. CDR3 region: CASSLGWTDAEGYF. In DNA, the CDR3 is TGTGCCAGCAGCTTAGGTTGGACCGACGCCGAGGGGTACTTC. This sequence joins TRBV7-9 and TRBJ2-5; possibly TRBD2 for D (5 bases). The V and J ends lost 1 base and 13 bases respectively, with 19 bases between them. Germline V gene sequence: CDR1 SEHNR, CDR2 FQNEAQ (reference sequence). This CDR3 has 14 amino acids.

As regards this clonotype: The junction does not match germline at one end; this may be a read error. The J gene is TRBJ2-1, the V gene TRBV4-2; 9 bases match TRBD2. From germline, CDR1 is LGHNA and CDR2 YNFKEQ. CDR3 length equals 15 residues. The CDR3 DNA reads as TGTGCCATCAGCCAAGGGGGACTAGCTTCCGCTGAGCAGTTCTTC. Amino acid sequence: CAISQGGLASAEQFF.

This rearrangement joins TRBV2 to TRBJ2-5; no reliable D call. This CDR3 region has 13 residues. From germline, CDR1 is SNHLY and CDR2 FYNNEI. V lost 8 bases and J 0 bases, leaving 10 bases between the germline ends. CDR3 coding DNA: TGTGCCAGCGGTCGAAGCTACCAAGAGACCCAGTACTTC. Protein: CASGRSYQETQYF.